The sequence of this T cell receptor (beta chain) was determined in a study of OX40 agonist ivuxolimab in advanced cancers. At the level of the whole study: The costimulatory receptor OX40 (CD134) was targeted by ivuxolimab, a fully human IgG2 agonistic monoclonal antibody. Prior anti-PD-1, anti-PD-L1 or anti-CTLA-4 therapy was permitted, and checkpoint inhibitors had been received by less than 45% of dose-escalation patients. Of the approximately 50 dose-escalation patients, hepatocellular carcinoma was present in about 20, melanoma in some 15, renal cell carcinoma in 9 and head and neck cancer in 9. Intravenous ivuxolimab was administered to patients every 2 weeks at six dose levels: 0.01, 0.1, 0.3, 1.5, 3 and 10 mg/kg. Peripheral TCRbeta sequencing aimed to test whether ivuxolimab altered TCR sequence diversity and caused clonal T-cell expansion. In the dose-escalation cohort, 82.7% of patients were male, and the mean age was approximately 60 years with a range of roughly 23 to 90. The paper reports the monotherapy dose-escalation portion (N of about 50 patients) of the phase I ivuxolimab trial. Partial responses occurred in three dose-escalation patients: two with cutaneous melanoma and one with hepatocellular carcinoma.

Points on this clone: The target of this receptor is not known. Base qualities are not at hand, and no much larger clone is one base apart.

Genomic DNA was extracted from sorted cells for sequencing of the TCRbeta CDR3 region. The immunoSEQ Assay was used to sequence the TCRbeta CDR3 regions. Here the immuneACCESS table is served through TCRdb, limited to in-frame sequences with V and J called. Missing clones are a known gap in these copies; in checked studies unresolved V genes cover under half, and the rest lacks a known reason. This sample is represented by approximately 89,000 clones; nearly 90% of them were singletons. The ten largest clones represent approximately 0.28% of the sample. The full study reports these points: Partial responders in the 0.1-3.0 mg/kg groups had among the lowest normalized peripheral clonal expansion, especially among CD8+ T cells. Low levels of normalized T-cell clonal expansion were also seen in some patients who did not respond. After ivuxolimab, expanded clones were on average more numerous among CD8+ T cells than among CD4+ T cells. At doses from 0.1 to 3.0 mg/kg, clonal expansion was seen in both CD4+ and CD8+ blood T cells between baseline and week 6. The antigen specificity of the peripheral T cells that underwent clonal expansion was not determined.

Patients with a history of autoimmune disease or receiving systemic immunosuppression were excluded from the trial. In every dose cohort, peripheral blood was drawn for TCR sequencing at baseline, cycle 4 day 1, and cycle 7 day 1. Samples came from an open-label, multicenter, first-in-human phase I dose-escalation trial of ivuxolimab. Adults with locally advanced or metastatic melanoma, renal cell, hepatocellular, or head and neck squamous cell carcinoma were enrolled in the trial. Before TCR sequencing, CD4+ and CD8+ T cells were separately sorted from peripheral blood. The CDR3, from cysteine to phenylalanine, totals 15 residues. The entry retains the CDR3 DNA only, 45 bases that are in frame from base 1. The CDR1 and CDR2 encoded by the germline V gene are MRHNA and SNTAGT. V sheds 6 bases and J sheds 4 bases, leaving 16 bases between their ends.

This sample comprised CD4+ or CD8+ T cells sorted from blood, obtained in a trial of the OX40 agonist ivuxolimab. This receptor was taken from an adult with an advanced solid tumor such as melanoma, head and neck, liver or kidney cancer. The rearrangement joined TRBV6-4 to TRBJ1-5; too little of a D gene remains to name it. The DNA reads TGTGCCAGCAGCGCAGACGGCTCCGGAAATCAGCCCCAGCATTTT. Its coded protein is CASSADGSGNQPQHF.